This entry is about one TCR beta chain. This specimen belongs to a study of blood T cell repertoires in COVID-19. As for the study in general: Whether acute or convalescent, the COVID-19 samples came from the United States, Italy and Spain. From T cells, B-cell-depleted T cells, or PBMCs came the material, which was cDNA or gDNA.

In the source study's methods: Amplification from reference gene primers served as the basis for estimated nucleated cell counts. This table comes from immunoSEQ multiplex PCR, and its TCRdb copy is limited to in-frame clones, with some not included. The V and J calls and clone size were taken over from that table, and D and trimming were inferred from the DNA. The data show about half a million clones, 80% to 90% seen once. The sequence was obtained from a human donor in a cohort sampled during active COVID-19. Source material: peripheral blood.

This chain's CDR3 is CAWSWASTEAFF. The CDR3 DNA sequence: TGTGCCTGGAGCTGGGCTTCCACTGAAGCTTTCTTT. This rearrangement joins TRBV30 to TRBJ1-1, with no clear D. Germline CDR1 GTSNPN, CDR2 SVGIG (reference sequence). Trimming cost V 3 bases and J 4 bases, with 9 bases left between them. The CDR3 is 12 residues long.